These 18 T cell receptor beta chains share one sample of origin, sequenced in a study of molecular identifiers for immune sequencing clone quantification. TCRdb used MiXCR to reprocess the PCR reads, holding one entry per CDR3 protein. The sample lists under 600,000 distinct CDR3 sequences; around 23% were seen once. Sequencing was performed on naive CD8+ T cells from blood, with Jurkat cell RNA spiked in. Subset reported: FACS-sorted CD8+CD4-CCR7+CD45RA+ naive T cells. The receptor set was obtained from a human donor in good health. Some libraries in this study had Jurkat cell RNA spiked in.

This sequence joins TRBV10-3 and TRBJ2-7; a weak D match, TRBD2 (5 bases). V shed 3 bases and J shed 0 bases, with 9 bases lying between them. The CDR3 runs 14 residues. Germline V gives CDR1 ENHRY, CDR2 SYGVKD. The CDR3 region is CAISDPGSSYEQYF. CDR3 sequence (DNA): TGTGCCATCAGTGACCCGGGAAGCTCCTACGAGCAGTACTTC.

The table lists this clonotype with a few counts. The chain is built from TRBV29-1 and TRBJ2-1; 8 nucleotides align to TRBD1. CDR1 is SQVTM and CDR2 is ANQGSEA in the germline V gene. The CDR3 has 13 amino acids. Trimming took 6 bases from V and 2 from J; bases not matched to a gene: 3. CDR3 sequence (DNA): TGCAGCGTGAGACAGGGGACCTACAATGAGCAGTTCTTC. It specifies CSVRQGTYNEQFF.

Only a few counts were recorded for this clonotype. This rearrangement joins TRBV19 to TRBJ1-1; TRBD1 agrees at 7 bases. V shed 1 base, J shed 1 base, and the junction held 3 bases outside the gene matches. This CDR3 contains 15 residues. Germline CDR1 LNHDA, CDR2 SQIVND (reference sequence). CDR3 protein: CASSIGDSPNTEAFF. The CDR3 coding sequence is TGTGCCAGTAGTATAGGGGACAGCCCGAACACTGAAGCTTTCTTT.

This clonotype was found many times. The chain uses TRBV6-5 and TRBJ2-1; no clear D gene. Germline CDR1 is MNHEY and CDR2 is SVGAGI. The ends were cut back, 6 bases at V and 5 bases at J, with 11 bases in the middle. The CDR3 has 13 amino acids. CDR3 sequence reads: CASRDLLDNEQFF. The CDR3 DNA follows: TGTGCCAGCAGGGACCTCCTAGACAATGAGCAGTTCTTC.

Turning to this clonotype: Given a much more abundant clone one base away, this may be a read error. The V and J genes are TRBV29-1 and TRBJ2-7; D is possibly TRBD2 (5 bases). The CDR3 consists of 14 residues. The V end lost 6 bases, the J end lost 3 bases, and 18 bases lay between the germline ends. The germline V gene encodes CDR1 SQVTM and CDR2 ANQGSEA. The CDR3 region is CSVHTGPGSYEQYF. The CDR3 DNA follows: TGCAGCGTCCACACCGGGCCTGGGAGCTACGAGCAGTACTTC.

This clonotype is a singleton in its sample. CDR3 sequence (DNA): TGTGCCAGCAGTTCCGACTTCTCCTATAATTCACCCCTCCACTTT. Translating it yields CASSSDFSYNSPLHF. The gene calls are TRBV28 and TRBJ1-6; D is unclear. The CDR3 is 15 residues long. V lost 4 bases and J 0 bases, leaving 7 bases between the germline ends. The germline V gene has CDR1 MDHEN and CDR2 SYDVKM.

This clonotype was recorded at least ten times. The rearrangement links TRBV12-3 or TRBV12-4 to TRBJ2-5; possible D gene TRBD1, 6 bases. The CDR3 runs to 13 residues. Trimming left V 6 bases short and J 2 bases short, with 10 bases between. CDR3 sequence reads: CASSPTGQETQYF. For the CDR3, the DNA is TGTGCCAGCAGCCCGACAGGACAAGAGACCCAGTACTTC.

This clonotype showed up many times. The V and J genes are TRBV4-1 and TRBJ1-5, with 9 bases fitting TRBD1. Germline V gene data show CDR1 as MGHRA and CDR2 as YSYEKL. This CDR3 is 15 amino acids long. With 5 bases clipped from V and 0 bases from J, the junction kept 2 bases outside the gene matches. Here the CDR3 reads CASSWDRDSNQPQHF. The CDR3 DNA sequence: TGCGCCAGCAGCTGGGACAGGGATAGCAATCAGCCCCAGCATTTT.

A few counts support this clonotype. The chain is built from TRBV5-1 and TRBJ2-7; a weak D match, TRBD1 (6 bases). The V end lost 4 bases, the J end lost 2 bases, and 10 bases lay between the germline ends. Per germline, CDR1 SGHRS and CDR2 YFSETQ. CDR3 length equals 13 residues. CDR3 sequence reads: CASSEDSPYEQYF. CDR3 in DNA: TGCGCCAGCAGCGAGGACAGCCCCTACGAGCAGTACTTC.

This clonotype was recorded many times. The chain combines TRBV5-4 with TRBJ2-7; 7 bases are shared with TRBD1. V dropped 0 bases and J dropped 3; count of bases not matched to a gene: 6. Germline assignment: CDR1 SGHNT and CDR2 YYREEE (reference sequence). The CDR3 extends over 15 amino acids. CDR3 nucleotides: TGTGCCAGCAGCTTGGACAGGGGAGTAAGCTACGAGCAGTACTTC. This gives the protein CASSLDRGVSYEQYF.

Notes on this clonotype: A much larger clone lies one base from this, so it may be a read error. The rearrangement uses TRBV29-1 and TRBJ1-1; 7 bases map to TRBD1. CDR3 length: 16 amino acids. Germline CDR1 and CDR2: SQVTM and ANQGSEA. This CDR3 reads CSVVDRARWSGFEASF. CDR3 bases: TGCAGCGTTGTTGACAGGGCGCGGTGGTCTGGGTTTGAAGCTTCCTTT. The variable domain in full, completed from reference TRBV29-1 and TRBJ1-1, reads SAVISQKPSRDICQRGTSLTIQCQVDSQVTMMFWYRQQPGQSLTLIATANQGSEATYESGFVIDKFPISRPNLTFSTLTVSNMSPEDSSIYLCSVVDRARWSGFEASFGQGTRLTVV.

This clonotype has just one count. Since a much larger clone is just one base distant, this may be a read error. This rearrangement joins TRBV6-2 or TRBV6-3 to TRBJ2-3, with 7 bases lining up with TRBD2. Looked up from germline, CDR1 is MNHEY and CDR2 is SVGEGT. CDR3 length: 14 residues. CDR3 amino acids: CAGSLAGGADTQYF. The CDR3 DNA is TGTGCCGGCAGTTTAGCGGGTGGCGCGGATACGCAGTATTTT.

The V call is TRBV6-1, the J call TRBJ2-7; D gene unclear. CDR1 is MNHNS, CDR2 SASEGT, per germline. The V and J ends lost 5 bases and 0 bases respectively, with 14 bases between them. The CDR3 sequence is 15 residues long. CDR3 sequence (DNA): TGTGCCAGCAGTTACCGGAAACTAAACTCCTACGAGCAGTACTTC. Its translation is CASSYRKLNSYEQYF.

Worth noting for this clonotype: A much bigger clone sits one base away, suggesting this may be a read error. The chain couples TRBV28 to TRBJ2-5; 7 bases align to TRBD2. The DNA end is a closer match to TRBJ2-1, so the J assignment may be wrong. CDR1 and CDR2 (germline): MDHEN, SYDVKM. The CDR3 totals 16 residues. CDR3 in DNA: TGTGCCAGCAGTTTTTCAGGTAGCGGGTACCAAGAGACCCAGTTCTTC. Its protein product is CASSFSGSGYQETQFF.

This clonotype was observed a few times. The V call is TRBV12-3 or TRBV12-4, the J call TRBJ2-5; D possibly corresponds to TRBD2 (5 bases). This CDR3 is 12 amino acids long. Trimming cost V 7 bases and J 10 bases, with 16 bases left between them. CDR3 loop: CASTGNWRNQYF. In DNA form, the CDR3 reads TGTGCCAGCACGGGGAATTGGAGGAACCAGTACTTC.

The chain joins TRBV10-3 to TRBJ2-3; D tentatively reads TRBD1 or TRBD2 (5 bases each). CDR1 is ENHRY and CDR2 is SYGVKD in the germline V gene. The CDR3 runs to 16 residues. V was clipped by 7 bases and J by 6 bases, with 23 bases between them. The CDR3 DNA reads as TGTGCCATCACCCCGGGGCCTGCCTCGAAAGGGGATACGCAGTATTTT. This codes for CAITPGPASKGDTQYF.

This chain uses TRBV5-1 with TRBJ1-1; 8 nucleotides agree with TRBD1. Germline CDR1 reads SGHRS; CDR2 reads YFSETQ. The CDR3 totals 15 residues. The J segment lost 4 bases and the V segment lost 5 bases, leaving 10 bases of the junction unmatched. This chain's CDR3 is CASRAGQGLVTEAFF. In nucleotides, the CDR3 is TGCGCCAGCAGAGCTGGACAGGGTCTTGTCACTGAAGCTTTCTTT.

This clonotype was counted between two and nine times. V usage is TRBV15 and J usage is TRBJ1-2, with D hard to call. Germline loops: CDR1 LNHNV, CDR2 YYDKDF (reference sequence). The CDR3 runs 15 residues. With 3 bases removed from V and 0 bases from J, the gap between germline ends came to 11 bases. The CDR3 bases are TGTGCCACCAGCAGTGGAACAGAAGCTAACTATGGCTACACCTTC. Amino acid sequence: CATSSGTEANYGYTF. Together with reference TRBV15 and TRBJ1-2, the CDR3 gives the full variable domain: DAMVIQNPRYQVTQFGKPVTLSCSQTLNHNVMYWYQQKSSQAPKLLFHYYDKDFNNEADTPDNFQSRRPNTSFCFLDIRSPGLGDTAMYLCATSSGTEANYGYTFGSGTRLTVV.